These 12 T cell receptor beta chains originate from one sample sequenced in a study of T cells in Graves' hyperthyroidism and ophthalmopathy. Template material for amplifying TCR beta CDR3 regions consisted of RNA transcripts. The HTBI primer set drove a first-round RT-PCR of the TCR CDR3. TCRdb ran MiXCR on the multiplex PCR reads and lists one entry per CDR3 protein. The repertoire has fewer than 650,000 distinct CDR3 sequences, 14% of them found once; the top ten carry approximately 6.4%. The sequencing sample was made of blood. Receptors were obtained from a woman between 18 and 29 years old with Graves' ophthalmopathy.

This clonotype has a count of ten or more. V and J are TRBV20-1 and TRBJ2-7; D remains unclear. The CDR3 totals 13 residues. The germline CDR1 and CDR2 sequences are DFQATT and SNEGSKA (reference sequence). V was cut by 3 bases and J by 3 bases, with 12 bases left in between. The CDR3 DNA sequence: TGCAGTGCTAGCGCAGGTCGAGGCTACGAGCAGTACTTC. Protein: CSASAGRGYEQYF.

This chain connects TRBV19 to TRBJ1-5; 8 nucleotides match TRBD1. The CDR3 loop spans 15 amino acids. The germline V gene has CDR1 LNHDA and CDR2 SQIVND (reference sequence). The V segment lost 5 bases and the J segment 5 bases; nucleotides outside the gene matches: 8. The CDR3 loop reads CASSGIQGGDQPQHF. CDR3 nucleotides: TGTGCCAGTAGTGGGATACAGGGGGGAGATCAGCCCCAGCATTTT.

Many counts were recorded for this clonotype. The chain combines TRBV6-2 or TRBV6-3 with TRBJ1-5; D call uncertain. V was cut by 6 bases and J by 5 bases, with 17 bases left in between. The germline V gene encodes CDR1 MNHEY and CDR2 SVGEGT. The CDR3 length is 15 residues. CDR3 DNA: TGTGCCAGCAGAGTAGGCCTCTCCCGGTATCAGCCCCAGCATTTT. It specifies CASRVGLSRYQPQHF.

The table lists this clonotype with many counts. V usage is TRBV7-2 and J usage is TRBJ2-3; TRBD2 agrees at 8 bases. This CDR3 comprises 17 residues. Germline CDR1 is SGHTA and CDR2 is FQGNSA. V trimming: 0 bases; J trimming: 4 bases; junction bases outside the gene matches: 9. The CDR3 reads CASSLAAPGAGADTQYF. Here the CDR3 DNA reads TGTGCCAGCAGCTTAGCTGCCCCAGGAGCGGGGGCAGATACGCAGTATTTT.

Many counts were recorded for this clonotype. The rearrangement links TRBV2 to TRBJ2-7, with a possible D match to TRBD2 (5 bases). With 5 bases removed from V and 0 bases from J, the gap between germline ends came to 11 bases. This CDR3 is built from 14 residues. Germline V CDR1 and CDR2: SNHLY, FYNNEI. CDR3 bases: TGTGCCAGCAGTTCCGGACGGGACTCCTACGAGCAGTACTTC. This gives the protein CASSSGRDSYEQYF.

A note on this clonotype: A read error is possible here, since a much larger clone lies one base away. V is TRBV11-3 and J is TRBJ1-2, with a possible D match to TRBD1 (5 bases). The CDR3 sequence is 18 residues long. Trimming stripped 8 bases from V and 2 bases from J, with 27 bases between. CDR1 and CDR2 from the germline V gene are SGHNT and YENEEA. The CDR3 is CASGLLGVGASTNYGYTF. The DNA for the CDR3 is TGTGCCAGCGGCCTTCTGGGGGTCGGGGCCTCCACGAACTATGGCTACACCTTC.

The count of this clonotype is one. The J gene is TRBJ1-2, the V gene TRBV7-2, with 8 positions matching TRBD1. The germline CDR1 and CDR2 sequences are SGHTA and FQGNSA. J lost 2 bases, V lost 6 bases, and 8 bases had no gene match. This CDR3 is 15 amino acids long. The CDR3 spells CASSAPDRANYGYTF. CDR3 in DNA: TGTGCCAGCAGTGCACCGGACAGGGCCAACTATGGCTACACCTTC.

This clonotype was detected many times. The chain joins TRBV5-1 to TRBJ2-7; a weak D match, TRBD1 (6 bases). From germline, CDR1 is SGHRS and CDR2 YFSETQ. CDR3 length: 13 amino acids. V was cut by 5 bases and J by 2 bases, with 11 bases left in between. The CDR3 region is CASRGTSAYEQYF. The CDR3, as DNA: TGCGCCAGCAGAGGGACAAGTGCCTACGAGCAGTACTTC.

This clonotype has more than one count but fewer than ten. The chain uses TRBV10-3 and TRBJ1-5; 10 nucleotides agree with TRBD1. Trimming removed 8 bases from V and 4 bases from J; junction bases left unmatched: 5. Germline V gives CDR1 ENHRY, CDR2 SYGVKD. This CDR3 is 14 amino acids long. CDR3 in amino acids: CAIAGTGANQPQHF. The CDR3 DNA reads as TGTGCCATCGCCGGGACAGGGGCTAATCAGCCCCAGCATTTT.

There are many counts of this clonotype. The chain links TRBV11-2 to TRBJ2-6; D not resolved. The CDR3 length is 16 residues. CDR1 is SGHAT, CDR2 FQNNGV, per germline. V was clipped by 2 bases and J by 0 bases, with 8 bases between them. The CDR3 bases are TGTGCCAGCAGCTTACGGGCGATCTCTGGGGCCAACGTCCTGACTTTC. It translates to CASSLRAISGANVLTF.

This clonotype was detected only a few times. Since a much larger clone is just one base distant, this may be a read error. The V and J genes are TRBV7-9 and TRBJ2-2; D is uncertain. Germline assignment: CDR1 SEHNR and CDR2 FQNEAQ (reference sequence). The CDR3 sequence is 12 residues long. The CDR3 spells CVSSPSSGELFF. In DNA, the CDR3 is TGTGTCAGCAGTCCAAGTTCCGGGGAGCTGTTTTTT.

This chain connects TRBV29-1 to TRBJ1-2, with D possibly TRBD1 on 6 matching bases. The CDR3 length is 13 residues. Germline CDR1 is SQVTM and CDR2 is ANQGSEA. V lost 6 bases and J lost 12, with 23 bases in between. CDR3 loop: CSVLRDTRVPNTF. The CDR3, as DNA: TGCAGCGTGCTCCGGGACACTCGGGTCCCCAACACCTTC.